A selection of T cell receptor beta chains follows, all from one sample in a study of blood T cell repertoires in COVID-19. Here immunoSEQ multiplex PCR was the method, and the copy in TCRdb shows in-frame clones only, minus some. The sample contains approximately 90,000 clones, 70% to 90% of which appear only once. Input material: peripheral blood. These receptors all come from a human donor with acute or convalescent COVID-19. The donor label of this sample is uncertain. CDR3s include the opening cysteine and the closing phenylalanine or tryptophan. D genes are given only for firm matches. Clone size appears in some rows only: once, few, many, or a class for an expanded clone.

clone size: once
J gene: TRBJ2-5
V gene: TRBV5-1
D gene: TRBD2
CDR3 DNA: TGCGCCAGCAGCGGGGGAGGGCAAGAGACCCAGTACTTC
CDR3 protein: CASSGGGQETQYF

clone size: few
J gene: TRBJ2-4
V gene: TRBV5-8
D gene: -
CDR3 DNA: TGTGCCAGCAGCTTAGGACAGTGGGGGGCCAAAAACATTCAGTACTTC
CDR3 protein: CASSLGQWGAKNIQYF

clone size: few
J gene: TRBJ1-1
V gene: TRBV6-1
D gene: -
CDR3 DNA: TGTGCCAGCAGTCAAGCAGGGGTACCCATGAACACTGAAGCTTTCTTT
CDR3 protein: CASSQAGVPMNTEAFF

clone size: -
J gene: TRBJ2-3
V gene: TRBV7-9
D gene: TRBD1
CDR3 DNA: TGTGCCAGCAGCTTAGGAACAGGGGGCTGGGAAGATACGCAGTATTTT
CDR3 protein: CASSLGTGGWEDTQYF

clone size: -
J gene: TRBJ1-1
V gene: TRBV10-3
D gene: -
CDR3 DNA: TGTGCCACCCTCTTCGAAGGGGCCACTGAAGCTTTCTTT
CDR3 protein: CATLFEGATEAFF

clone size: -
J gene: TRBJ1-6
V gene: TRBV7-9
D gene: TRBD1
CDR3 DNA: TGTGCCAGCAGCCTGGGACAGGGGTATTCACCCCTCCACTTT
CDR3 protein: CASSLGQGYSPLHF

clone size: -
J gene: TRBJ2-5
V gene: TRBV10-2
D gene: TRBD2
CDR3 DNA: TGCGCCACCTCACTAGCGGGGCTTGGGGAGACCCAGTACTTC
CDR3 protein: CATSLAGLGETQYF

clone size: once
J gene: TRBJ1-6
V gene: TRBV27
D gene: TRBD1
CDR3 DNA: TGTGCCAGCAGTTCTCAGACAGGGGCTAGGTCTTCACCCCTCCACTTT
CDR3 protein: CASSSQTGARSSPLHF

clone size: -
J gene: TRBJ2-5
V gene: TRBV11-3
D gene: TRBD1
CDR3 DNA: TGTGCCAGCAGTAGGGGGCCGGGGGAGACCCAGTACTTC
CDR3 protein: CASSRGPGETQYF

clone size: -
J gene: TRBJ2-2
V gene: TRBV6-2/TRBV6-3
D gene: -
CDR3 DNA: TGTGCCAGCAGTTACTCCAGGGTAGAGCTGTTTTTT
CDR3 protein: CASSYSRVELFF

clone size: -
J gene: TRBJ2-7
V gene: TRBV18
D gene: TRBD1
CDR3 DNA: TGTGCCAGCTCACCGGGAAGGGGGCTAACCTACGAGCAGTACTTC
CDR3 protein: CASSPGRGLTYEQYF

clone size: -
J gene: TRBJ2-7
V gene: TRBV19
D gene: -
CDR3 DNA: TGTGCCAGTAGCCCGAATCAGATCTACGAGCAGTACTTC
CDR3 protein: CASSPNQIYEQYF

clone size: -
J gene: TRBJ2-3
V gene: TRBV12-3/TRBV12-4
D gene: TRBD2
CDR3 DNA: TGTGCCAGTTCTGGGACTAGACGGGATACGCAGTATTTT
CDR3 protein: CASSGTRRDTQYF

clone size: -
J gene: TRBJ2-4
V gene: TRBV23-1
D gene: -
CDR3 DNA: TGCGCCAGCAGTCAAAGGGGAGCCAAAAACATTCAGTACTTC
CDR3 protein: CASSQRGAKNIQYF

clone size: -
J gene: TRBJ2-6
V gene: TRBV28
D gene: TRBD2
CDR3 DNA: TGTGCCAGCAGGGCGGGGGGTACTGGGGCCAACGTCCTGACTTTC
CDR3 protein: CASRAGGTGANVLTF

clone size: once
J gene: TRBJ1-3
V gene: TRBV4-1
D gene: TRBD1
CDR3 DNA: TGCGCCAGCAGCCAAGTGGCAGGGGGGTTTAGTGGTCTTGGAAACACCATATATTTT
CDR3 protein: CASSQVAGGFSGLGNTIYF

clone size: once
J gene: TRBJ1-2
V gene: TRBV6-5
D gene: TRBD1
CDR3 DNA: TGTGCCAGCAGAGCGACAGGGGTCTATGGCTACACCTTC
CDR3 protein: CASRATGVYGYTF

clone size: -
J gene: TRBJ1-4
V gene: TRBV27
D gene: -
CDR3 DNA: TGTGCCAGCAGTTTCCATGCCGGAGCAACTAATGAAAAACTGTTTTTT
CDR3 protein: CASSFHAGATNEKLFF

clone size: -
J gene: TRBJ2-2
V gene: TRBV4-1
D gene: TRBD1
CDR3 DNA: TGCGCCAGCAGCCTCCCCACAGGGGCCGGGGAGCTGTTTTTT
CDR3 protein: CASSLPTGAGELFF

clone size: -
J gene: TRBJ2-3
V gene: TRBV2
D gene: -
CDR3 DNA: TGTGCCAGCAGAGGGGATAACACAGATACGCAGTATTTT
CDR3 protein: CASRGDNTDTQYF

clone size: -
J gene: TRBJ1-2
V gene: TRBV2
D gene: -
CDR3 DNA: TGTGCCAGCAGCCAACAGGGCTTAGGCTATGGCTACACCTTC
CDR3 protein: CASSQQGLGYGYTF

clone size: -
J gene: TRBJ1-2
V gene: TRBV4-1
D gene: -
CDR3 DNA: TGCGCCAGCAGCCAAGACTACAGGGTTGGCTACACCTTC
CDR3 protein: CASSQDYRVGYTF

clone size: few
J gene: TRBJ1-5
V gene: TRBV19
D gene: TRBD1
CDR3 DNA: TGTGCCAGTTCCGACAGGGTTGGTCCCCAGCATTTT
CDR3 protein: CASSDRVGPQHF